This TCR beta chain was identified during a study of blood T cell repertoires in COVID-19. Across the whole study: From T cells, B-cell-depleted T cells, or PBMCs came the material, which was cDNA or gDNA.

Under the authors' procedure: For nucleated cells, counts were estimated from reference gene primer amplification. Repertoires were generated with immunoSEQ multiplex PCR, while TCRdb's copy carries only in-frame clones and drops some. V, J and clone size are those of that table, while D and trimming were read from the DNA. The profile covers about 200,000 clones, with around 90% appearing a single time and approximately 2.9% taken by the ten largest. There are a few counts of this clone. V gave up 3 bases and J gave up 6 bases; unmatched junction bases: 4. CDR3 length: 15 amino acids. Germline V gene lookup returns CDR1 KGHSH and CDR2 LQKENI.

The clonotype originates from a man in his sixties with acute or convalescent COVID-19. The sample comprised peripheral blood. The chain employs TRBV18 and TRBJ1-6; 8 nucleotides agree with TRBD1. DNA of the CDR3: TGTGCCAGCTCACCTGGACAGGGCCCTAATTCACCCCTCCACTTT. It specifies CASSPGQGPNSPLHF.